Each of the 5 T cell receptor beta chains below was sequenced from the same sample in a study of shared clonotypes between healthy human individuals. Positive CCR7 selection of CD45RO-negative cells yielded the naive CD8 cells, and terminally differentiated effector memory CD45RA+ cells were excluded. TCRdb's copy holds only in-frame clones and misses some; the assay was immunoSEQ multiplex PCR. The data show around 2,000,000 clones, about 95% seen once. The specimen sequenced was naive CD8+ T cells sorted from blood. Receptors originate from a young man in good health.

The chain employs TRBV2 and TRBJ2-1, with a tentative D call TRBD1 (7 bases). The germline gives CDR1 SNHLY, CDR2 FYNNEI. CDR3 length equals 15 residues. Trimming took off 7 bases at V and 6 bases at J, with 19 bases between the two ends. The DNA for the CDR3 is TGTGCCAGCACCCCAACAGGGGAGGAGGCCAATGAGCAGTTCTTC. Residues: CASTPTGEEANEQFF.

The V gene is TRBV27, the J gene TRBJ2-7, with 7 bases that match TRBD2. The CDR3 is 13 amino acids. The V gene end was trimmed by 10 bases and the J gene end by 0 bases; junction bases not matched to a gene: 6. Germline V gives CDR1 MNHEY, CDR2 SMNVEV (reference sequence). CDR3 nucleotide sequence: TGTGCCATTGGGCGGGGGAGCTCCTACGAGCAGTACTTC. Translation: CAIGRGSSYEQYF.

The J gene is TRBJ2-7, the V gene TRBV6-1, with 7 nucleotides matching TRBD2. J gave up 4 bases and V 0 bases, and 6 bases lay outside the gene matches. Germline CDR1 MNHNS, CDR2 SASEGT. This CDR3 has 15 amino acids. CDR3 in amino acids: CASSEAAGWIYEQYF. In DNA form, the CDR3 reads TGTGCCAGCAGTGAAGCAGCGGGGTGGATATACGAGCAGTACTTC.

The chain is built from TRBV6-1 and TRBJ1-2; D ambiguous. Looked up from germline, CDR1 is MNHNS and CDR2 is SASEGT. This CDR3 region has 15 residues. V shed 3 bases and J shed 3 bases, with 14 bases lying between them. The CDR3 reads CASSDFKGRHYGYTF. DNA for the CDR3: TGTGCCAGCAGTGACTTTAAGGGCAGGCACTATGGCTACACCTTC.

This rearrangement joins TRBV11-1 to TRBJ1-2; 8 bases match TRBD1. The germline CDR1 and CDR2 sequences are SGHAT and FQDESV (reference sequence). V was pared by 5 bases and J by 5 bases, with 7 bases of the junction left unmatched. The CDR3 runs to 14 residues. CDR3 sequence (DNA): TGTGCCAGCAGCCCCGAGCAGGGGGCATATGGCTACACCTTC. Protein product: CASSPEQGAYGYTF.